These 9 T cell receptor beta chains came from one sample sequenced in a study of blood T cell repertoires in COVID-19. Clones were sequenced by immunoSEQ multiplex PCR, and TCRdb holds only the in-frame ones, with some missing. Among about 59,000 clones listed, about 90% were seen once. The sample comprised peripheral blood. Receptor source: a man at least 80 years old in a cohort sampled during active COVID-19.

In its sample, this clone was seen once. The gene calls are TRBV5-6 and TRBJ1-2; the D gene is possibly TRBD1 (6 bases). Germline V gives CDR1 SGHDT, CDR2 YYEEEE. Trimming pared 0 bases from V and 4 bases from J, leaving 10 bases between. The CDR3 totals 14 residues. CDR3 residues: CASSLGRGTYGYTF. DNA of the CDR3: TGTGCCAGCAGCTTGGGCAGGGGAACCTATGGCTACACCTTC.

The chain is built from TRBV24-1 and TRBJ2-1; 14 bases fit TRBD2. This CDR3 is 17 amino acids long. The J segment lost 4 bases and the V segment lost 5 bases, leaving 6 bases of the junction unmatched. CDR1 and CDR2 (germline): KGHDR, SFDVKD. The DNA for the CDR3 is TGTGCCACCAGTGCGACTAGCGGGAGGGGAACATACAATGAGCAGTTCTTC. It encodes CATSATSGRGTYNEQFF.

J is TRBJ2-1 and V is TRBV7-9; maybe TRBD2 (6 bases). Germline CDR1 SEHNR, CDR2 FQNEAQ (reference sequence). This CDR3 has 15 residues. V lost 5 bases to trimming and J lost 4 bases, with 15 bases between them. The CDR3 nucleotides read TGTGCCAGCAGCCCTCGGGACTGGGGATACAATGAGCAGTTCTTC. Residues: CASSPRDWGYNEQFF. Drawing the rest from reference TRBV7-9 and TRBJ2-1, the complete variable domain is DTGVSQNPRHKITKRGQNVTFRCDPISEHNRLYWYRQTLGQGPEFLTYFQNEAQLEKSRLLSDRFSAERPKGSFSTLEIQRTEQGDSAMYLCASSPRDWGYNEQFFGPGTRLTVL.

This chain connects TRBV5-1 to TRBJ1-1, with no clear D. This CDR3 is built from 15 residues. In germline, CDR1 is SGHRS, CDR2 YFSETQ. V shed 4 bases and J shed 0 bases, with 13 bases lying between them. CDR3 coding DNA: TGCGCCAGCAGCCCAGGCCGATCGTTGAACACTGAAGCTTTCTTT. Translation: CASSPGRSLNTEAFF.

The chain employs TRBV19 and TRBJ1-2; 8 bases map to TRBD1. Germline V CDR1 and CDR2: LNHDA, SQIVND (reference sequence). The J segment lost 7 bases and the V segment lost 4 bases, leaving 5 bases of the junction unmatched. CDR3 length: 13 residues. CDR3 DNA: TGTGCCAGTAGTAAGCAGGGGGCGGCTGGCTACACCTTC. This translates into CASSKQGAAGYTF.

This chain uses TRBV19 with TRBJ1-5, with D possibly matching TRBD1 (6 bases). CDR1 LNHDA and CDR2 SQIVND come from the germline V gene (reference sequence). The CDR3 runs 16 residues. Deletions cut 5 bases from V and 3 bases from J, with 17 bases between. CDR3 sequence reads: CASSYWQGNNNQPQHF. For the CDR3, the DNA is TGTGCCAGTAGTTATTGGCAGGGGAATAACAATCAGCCCCAGCATTTT.

The chain is built from TRBV6-5 and TRBJ2-7; D not resolved. V lost 0 bases and J 3 bases, leaving 6 bases between the germline ends. The CDR3 loop spans 13 amino acids. CDR1 is MNHEY, CDR2 SVGAGI, per germline. The CDR3 loop is CASSYSFGYEQYF. DNA of the CDR3: TGTGCCAGCAGTTACTCGTTCGGCTACGAGCAGTACTTC.

The rearrangement links TRBV11-2 to TRBJ2-2; TRBD1 agrees at 8 bases. V gave up 3 bases and J gave up 7 bases; unmatched junction bases: 7. Germline loops: CDR1 SGHAT, CDR2 FQNNGV. This CDR3 spans 15 amino acids. The DNA for the CDR3 is TGTGCCAGCAGCTTGGTAACAGGGGGTCACGGGGAGCTGTTTTTT. Its protein product is CASSLVTGGHGELFF.

The chain combines TRBV5-6 with TRBJ1-1; D gene unclear. The CDR3 sequence is 12 residues long. Germline CDR1 is SGHDT and CDR2 is YYEEEE. Trimming took 1 base from V and 6 from J, leaving 7 bases between them. Written as DNA, the CDR3 is TGTGCCAGCAGCTTGATATCTGCTGAAGCTTTCTTT. Its translation is CASSLISAEAFF.